This T cell receptor beta chain was obtained from a study of T-cell memory formation after mild COVID-19. Study as a whole: TCR clusters mostly belonged to single donors. Regarding the study as a whole: Second-wave clones with a day 37 peak had unconfirmed SARS-CoV-2 specificity. Clones that contracted from day 15 to 85 were balanced CD4/CD8, while later expanders leaned CD4+. There were some responding clones in pre-infection memory, which suggested that cross-reactive memory had joined.

Each CDR3 protein is one row after TCRdb ran MiXCR on the 5' RACE reads. The sample has 200,000 to 300,000 distinct CDR3 sequences, approximately 15% seen once. This clonotype turned up a few times. Its matching antigen is unknown. V was trimmed by 4 bases and J by 8 bases, leaving 12 bases between them. The CDR3 has 13 residues. Per the germline V gene, CDR1 is SGHTA and CDR2 is FQGTGA. This chain links TRBV7-3 with TRBJ2-4; D ambiguous. The receptor was isolated from a man aged 18-30 years who had mild COVID-19 (a few samples of this study predate the infection). Cell type and time point are not known. Sequenced sample: PBMCs or a T cell subset sorted from them (not recorded which). The CDR3 DNA reads as TGTGCCAGCAGCTCAGTGGTGTCGGACATTCAGTACTTC. This sequence encodes CASSSVVSDIQYF.